These 12 T cell receptor beta chains were all obtained from the same sample, sequenced in a study of T cells after yellow fever vaccination. TCRdb reanalysed the 5' RACE reads using MiXCR and keeps one entry per CDR3 protein. The profile covers about 580,000 distinct CDR3 sequences, with roughly a sixth appearing a single time and around 15% taken by the ten largest. The sample here was PBMCs, taken about 5 days after the first yellow fever vaccination. These receptors were collected from a young man who received the YFV17D yellow fever vaccine.

This clonotype occurred many times. V is TRBV5-1 and J is TRBJ2-5; weak D call: TRBD1 (6 bases). CDR1 SGHRS and CDR2 YFSETQ come from the germline V gene. The V gene lost 0 bases and the J gene lost 0 bases, with 9 bases spanning the gap. The CDR3 loop spans 15 amino acids. CDR3 sequence: CASSLVGDNQETQYF. CDR3 sequence (DNA): TGCGCCAGCAGCTTGGTCGGGGACAACCAAGAGACCCAGTACTTC.

The chain uses TRBV12-3 or TRBV12-4 and TRBJ2-7; D is unresolved. This CDR3 spans 14 amino acids. The germline V and J ends were trimmed by 6 bases and 4 bases, with 16 bases remaining between them. CDR3: CASSLRDQNYEQYF. CDR3 bases: TGTGCCAGCAGCCTGAGAGATCAGAATTACGAGCAGTACTTC.

The table lists this clonotype with many counts. Its ends do not fully match the called genes, so a read error is possible. V and J are TRBV12-3 or TRBV12-4 and TRBJ2-1; TRBD1 is a possible D gene (6 bases). The CDR3 loop spans 14 amino acids. The chain's CDR3 is CASSLQGSYNEQFF. CDR3 in DNA: TGCGCCAGCAGCTTACAGGGCTCCTACAATGAGCAGTTCTTC.

The V and J genes are TRBV5-6 and TRBJ2-5; possible D gene TRBD1, 7 bases. This CDR3 comprises 16 residues. Germline V lookup: CDR1 SGHDT, CDR2 YYEEEE. Trimming took 4 bases from V and 4 from J, leaving 20 bases between them. The CDR3 reads CASSPGGPGGTETQYF. CDR3 nucleotides: TGTGCCAGCAGCCCCGGCGGTCCAGGGGGGACAGAGACCCAGTACTTC.

This clonotype occurred a few times. This rearrangement joins TRBV5-6 to TRBJ1-1; D remains unclear. Between the trimmed V and J ends, which lost 2 bases and 7 bases, there was a span of 9 bases. The V gene's germline CDR1 is SGHDT and CDR2 YYEEEE. The CDR3 length is 12 residues. The CDR3 DNA reads as TGTGCCAGCAGCTTCGGCTCCAGTGAAGCTTTCTTT. Translation: CASSFGSSEAFF.

The chain carries TRBV20-1 and TRBJ2-2; 8 positions match TRBD1. The CDR3 is 16 residues long. Trimming removed 3 bases from V and 4 bases from J; junction bases left unmatched: 10. Looked up from germline, CDR1 is DFQATT and CDR2 is SNEGSKA (reference sequence). The CDR3 DNA is TGCAGTGCTAGGTCCCCGGGGACAGGACCCACCGGGGAGCTGTTTTTT. This encodes CSARSPGTGPTGELFF.

The chain joins TRBV10-3 to TRBJ1-1, with D unclear. Germline values: CDR1 ENHRY, CDR2 SYGVKD. The CDR3 consists of 13 residues. The germline V and J ends were trimmed by 7 bases and 1 base, with 10 bases remaining between them. As DNA, the CDR3 is TGTGCCATCAACCCCGGCAGGAACACTGAAGCTTTCTTT. Amino acids: CAINPGRNTEAFF.

The chain has TRBV25-1 and TRBJ2-2; 9 positions match TRBD1. The germline V gene encodes CDR1 MGHDK and CDR2 SYGVNS. CDR3 length equals 18 residues. V trimming: 4 bases; J trimming: 0 bases; junction bases outside the gene matches: 9. The CDR3 bases are TGTGCCAGCAGTGCTAACAGGGGGCTTTACTCGAACACCGGGGAGCTGTTTTTT. This sequence encodes CASSANRGLYSNTGELFF.

V and J are TRBV5-1 and TRBJ2-2; 11 bases are a match to TRBD2. The CDR3 consists of 15 residues. V shed 4 bases and J 6 bases; nucleotides not matched to a gene: 5. CDR1 SGHRS and CDR2 YFSETQ come from the germline V gene. CDR3: CASSRTSGSPGELFF. Written as DNA, the CDR3 is TGCGCCAGCAGCCGGACTAGCGGGTCTCCCGGGGAGCTGTTTTTT.

The V call is TRBV30, the J call TRBJ1-1; TRBD1 aligns across 7 bases. This CDR3 has 13 residues. V was pared by 0 bases and J by 4 bases, with 2 bases of the junction left unmatched. In germline, CDR1 is GTSNPN, CDR2 SVGIG (reference sequence). The CDR3 reads CAWSVAGGTEAFF. The CDR3 DNA reads TGTGCCTGGAGTGTGGCAGGGGGCACTGAAGCTTTCTTT.

V and J are TRBV21-1 and TRBJ2-1; TRBD1, the table's D call, lacks a check against the DNA. TRBV21-1 is a pseudogene. This CDR3 spans 16 amino acids. In DNA, the CDR3 is TGTGCCAGCAGCATCTGGACGTTACCCCCGGGCAATGAGCAGTTCTTC. Amino acids: CASSIWTLPPGNEQFF.

This clonotype was observed a few times. The CDR3, as DNA: TGTGCCAGCAGCTCCACAGGGCGGGGGGACACAGATACGCAGTATTTT. It yields the protein CASSSTGRGDTDTQYF. The chain employs TRBV11-3 and TRBJ2-3, with 8 bases lining up with TRBD2. The germline V gene encodes CDR1 SGHNT and CDR2 YENEEA. The CDR3 consists of 16 residues. The V segment lost 4 bases and the J segment 2 bases; nucleotides outside the gene matches: 8.